This T cell receptor beta chain was sequenced during a study of regulatory T cells in long-lasting Graves disease. Researchers made TCR beta libraries by using iRepertoire HTBI primers and running Arm-PCR on CDR3 regions. TCRdb reprocessed the multiplex PCR reads via MiXCR and lists one record per CDR3 protein. The sample includes 680,000 or so distinct CDR3 sequences, 15% to 20% seen only once; the top ten take 18%. The CDR3 totals 15 residues. The germline V gene has CDR1 SGHAT and CDR2 FQNNGV. Trimming removed 7 bases from V and 5 bases from J; junction bases left unmatched: 12. Described time point: newly diagnosed GD, antithyroid drugs for less than 3 months. PBMC-extracted RNA yielded the TCR library. Staff took roughly 9.6 milliliters of peripheral blood and put it into EDTA tubes. The sample was also reused in another study, on T cells in Graves' hyperthyroidism and ophthalmopathy.

The rearrangement joins TRBV11-2 to TRBJ1-2, with 8 bases matching TRBD1. The sequence derives from a young woman with Graves disease. Material: peripheral blood mononuclear cells (PBMCs), obtained at new diagnosis, from a patient treated with antithyroid drugs. In DNA form, the CDR3 reads TGTGCCAGCACCCCATCCGGGACAGGACTATATGGCTACACCTTC. The encoded protein is CASTPSGTGLYGYTF.